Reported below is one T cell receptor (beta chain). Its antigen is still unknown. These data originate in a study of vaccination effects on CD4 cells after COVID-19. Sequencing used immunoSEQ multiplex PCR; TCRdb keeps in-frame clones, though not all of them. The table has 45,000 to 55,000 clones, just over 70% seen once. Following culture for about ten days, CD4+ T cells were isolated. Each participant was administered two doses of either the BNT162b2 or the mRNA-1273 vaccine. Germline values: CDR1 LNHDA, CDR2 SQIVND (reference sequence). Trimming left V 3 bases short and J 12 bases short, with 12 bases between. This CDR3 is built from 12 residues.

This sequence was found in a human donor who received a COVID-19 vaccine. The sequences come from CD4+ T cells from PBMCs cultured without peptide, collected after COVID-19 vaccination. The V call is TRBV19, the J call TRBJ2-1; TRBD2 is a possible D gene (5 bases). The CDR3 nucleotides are TGTGCCAGTAGTATCCCGGGAAAGACGCAGTTCTTC. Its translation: CASSIPGKTQFF.